Following are 20 T cell receptor beta chains from one sample sequenced in a study of blood T cell repertoires in COVID-19. Produced via immunoSEQ multiplex PCR; TCRdb's table is partial and in-frame only. The sample has about 240,000 clones, roughly 87% seen once. Sequencing was carried out using PBMCs or T cells enriched from blood (not recorded which). The receptors derive from a woman aged 25 to 39 with acute COVID-19.

This clone came up a few times. This CDR3 is CATSGDRTGELFF. DNA for the CDR3: TGTGCCACCTCAGGGGATCGCACCGGGGAGCTGTTTTTT. The chain links TRBV24-1 to TRBJ2-2, with a tentative D call TRBD1 (6 bases). Germline lookup yields CDR1 KGHDR and CDR2 SFDVKD. Between the trimmed V and J ends, which lost 9 bases and 4 bases, there was a span of 11 bases. The CDR3 contains 13 residues.

V usage is TRBV25-1 and J usage is TRBJ1-6; D perhaps matches TRBD1 (5 bases). The CDR3 covers 17 residues. The V end was cut by 0 bases, the J end by 7 bases, with 16 bases between. Germline CDR1 is MGHDK and CDR2 is SYGVNS. CDR3 in amino acids: CASSEYFRGKENSPLHF. CDR3 DNA sequence: TGTGCCAGCAGTGAATATTTTAGGGGAAAGGAGAATTCACCCCTCCACTTT.

This clone was seen only once. The V call is TRBV11-2, the J call TRBJ2-5; maybe TRBD2 (5 bases). V lost 1 base, J lost 0 bases, and 12 bases lay in between. Germline loops: CDR1 SGHAT, CDR2 FQNNGV. The CDR3 is 16 amino acids. CDR3 region: CASSLGGVFHQETQYF. The CDR3 DNA reads TGTGCCAGCAGCTTAGGGGGAGTCTTCCACCAAGAGACCCAGTACTTC. Full variable domain (rest looked up from reference TRBV11-2 and TRBJ2-5): EAGVAQSPRYKIIEKRQSVAFWCNPISGHATLYWYQQILGQGPKLLIQFQNNGVVDDSQLPKDRFSAERLKGVDSTLKIQPAKLEDSAVYLCASSLGGVFHQETQYFGPGTRLLVL.

This clone came up a few times. The same CDR3 is also encoded by other DNA sequences in this sample. V usage is TRBV30 and J usage is TRBJ2-5, with 11 positions matching TRBD2. The CDR3 extends over 15 amino acids. The germline CDR1 and CDR2 sequences are GTSNPN and SVGIG (reference sequence). The J segment lost 1 base and the V segment lost 0 bases, leaving 1 base of the junction unmatched. The CDR3 DNA reads as TGTGCCTGGAGTGTTGGACTAGCGGGCCAAGAGACCCAGTACTTC. As protein: CAWSVGLAGQETQYF.

The chain links TRBV11-3 to TRBJ1-5; maybe TRBD1 (5 bases). V shed 2 bases and J shed 6 bases, with 20 bases lying between them. The CDR3 runs to 17 residues. Germline-derived CDR1 and CDR2 are SGHNT and YENEEA. CDR3 sequence: CASSLRKGIRVGQPQHF. In DNA, the CDR3 is TGTGCCAGCAGCTTAAGGAAGGGGATCCGTGTAGGTCAGCCCCAGCATTTT.

The chain recombines TRBV11-3 with TRBJ2-5; TRBD1 is a possible D gene (6 bases). Germline CDR1 reads SGHNT; CDR2 reads YENEEA. This CDR3 contains 14 residues. V was shortened by 1 base and J by 1 base, with 7 bases between the two germline ends. CDR3 DNA: TGTGCCAGCAGCTTAGGGGGGCTCCAAGAGACCCAGTACTTC. This encodes CASSLGGLQETQYF. The full variable domain, completed using reference TRBV11-3 and TRBJ2-5, is EAGVVQSPRYKIIEKKQPVAFWCNPISGHNTLYWYLQNLGQGPELLIRYENEEAVDDSQLPKDRFSAERLKGVDSTLKIQPAELGDSAVYLCASSLGGLQETQYFGPGTRLLVL.

The chain carries TRBV6-5 and TRBJ2-7, with 12 positions matching TRBD1. This CDR3 is built from 15 residues. With 5 bases clipped from V and 7 bases from J, the junction kept 9 bases outside the gene matches. The germline gives CDR1 MNHEY, CDR2 SVGAGI. DNA of the CDR3: TGTGCCAGCAGTAACCGGGACAGGGGGCTCTGGGAGCAGTACTTC. Amino acids: CASSNRDRGLWEQYF.

The rearrangement links TRBV5-1 to TRBJ1-4; TRBD1 aligns across 7 bases. The CDR3 is made up of 14 amino acids. Germline lookup yields CDR1 SGHRS and CDR2 YFSETQ. V shed 4 bases and J 1 base; nucleotides not matched to a gene: 1. CDR3 nucleotide sequence: TGCGCCAGCAGCCAGGGGGGAACTAATGAAAAACTGTTTTTT. Translation: CASSQGGTNEKLFF.

CDR3 DNA sequence: TGTGCCAGCAGTTCCCAGACAGGGAACACTGAAGCTTTCTTT. It encodes CASSSQTGNTEAFF. The chain couples TRBV6-5 to TRBJ1-1, with a possible D match to TRBD1 (6 bases). Germline V gene lookup returns CDR1 MNHEY and CDR2 SVGAGI. Trimming stripped 4 bases from V and 1 base from J, with 10 bases between. The CDR3 is 14 residues long.

The chain links TRBV27 to TRBJ1-4; 7 nucleotides line up with TRBD1. The CDR3 has 17 residues. V gave up 1 base and J gave up 0 bases; unmatched junction bases: 5. Germline CDR1 MNHEY, CDR2 SMNVEV (reference sequence). CDR3 loop: CASSLLEGAATNEKLFF. For the CDR3, the DNA is TGTGCCAGCAGTTTATTGGAGGGGGCGGCAACTAATGAAAAACTGTTTTTT.

The genes are TRBV29-1 and TRBJ1-1, with D maybe TRBD1 (5 bases). The germline V gene has CDR1 SQVTM and CDR2 ANQGSEA. Trimming took off 7 bases at V and 10 bases at J, with 16 bases between the two ends. The CDR3 spans 11 residues. CDR3 amino acids: CSGRDYLGAFF. The CDR3 DNA follows: TGCAGCGGCAGGGACTACCTAGGAGCTTTCTTT.

This clone was found once. The chain employs TRBV6-5 and TRBJ2-3; 7 bases match TRBD1. V dropped 6 bases and J dropped 1; count of bases not matched to a gene: 4. The V gene's germline CDR1 is MNHEY and CDR2 SVGAGI. This CDR3 region has 14 residues. CDR3 sequence reads: CASSRGGRTDTQYF. The CDR3 bases are TGTGCCAGCAGCCGAGGGGGCCGCACAGATACGCAGTATTTT.

The chain carries TRBV28 and TRBJ1-5; no clear D. In germline, CDR1 is MDHEN, CDR2 SYDVKM. Trimming cost V 2 bases and J 6 bases, with 11 bases left between them. CDR3 length: 14 residues. The CDR3 DNA follows: TGTGCCAGCAGTTTAAGAGCTCTTGGTCAGCCCCAGCATTTT. Its translation is CASSLRALGQPQHF. Complete variable domain (other parts from reference TRBV28 and TRBJ1-5): DVKVTQSSRYLVKRTGEKVFLECVQDMDHENMFWYRQDPGLGLRLIYFSYDVKMKEKGDIPEGYSVSREKKERFSLILESASTNQTSMYLCASSLRALGQPQHFGDGTRLSIL.

The V gene is TRBV7-2, the J gene TRBJ2-1; 8 nucleotides agree with TRBD2. Germline V gene lookup returns CDR1 SGHTA and CDR2 FQGNSA. The CDR3 has 15 amino acids. Trimming removed 5 bases from V and 3 bases from J; junction bases left unmatched: 6. The CDR3 region is CASSTLADFYNEQFF. Written as DNA, the CDR3 is TGTGCCAGCAGCACACTAGCGGATTTCTACAATGAGCAGTTCTTC.

The rearrangement joins TRBV5-4 to TRBJ2-2, with D uncertain. V was cut by 4 bases and J by 2 bases, with 6 bases left in between. Germline V gene lookup returns CDR1 SGHNT and CDR2 YYREEE (reference sequence). The CDR3 consists of 13 residues. The CDR3 bases are TGTGCCAGCAGCCCGGTCAACACCGGGGAGCTGTTTTTT. Translation gives CASSPVNTGELFF.

This rearrangement joins TRBV5-6 to TRBJ2-3; 14 bases agree with TRBD2. J was trimmed by 7 bases and V by 4 bases; bases with no gene match: 5. The germline CDR1 and CDR2 sequences are SGHDT and YYEEEE. This CDR3 spans 15 amino acids. CDR3 DNA sequence: TGTGCCAGCAGCCCTGGACTAGCGGGGGGTAATACGCAGTATTTT. Translating gives CASSPGLAGGNTQYF.

The chain is built from TRBV30 and TRBJ1-4; D might be TRBD1 (6 bases). Germline CDR1 GTSNPN, CDR2 SVGIG (reference sequence). The CDR3 is 12 residues long. Trimming shortened V by 2 bases and J by 12 bases, and 13 bases separated the two germline ends. As DNA, the CDR3 is TGTGCCTGGAGTCCCGGGACAACGGAACTGTTTTTT. It is translated as CAWSPGTTELFF.

The chain links TRBV11-2 to TRBJ1-2; no clear D gene. V lost 3 bases and J 4 bases, leaving 12 bases between the germline ends. Germline CDR1 SGHAT, CDR2 FQNNGV. This CDR3 is 14 amino acids long. As DNA, the CDR3 is TGTGCCAGCAGCTTGGGCCAATCAATCTATGGCTACACCTTC. This encodes CASSLGQSIYGYTF.

The chain is built from TRBV14 and TRBJ2-7; 10 bases map to TRBD1. The trim removed 7 bases at V and 1 base at J, leaving 4 bases unmatched. CDR3 size: 14 residues. Germline CDR1 is SGHDN and CDR2 is FVKESK. In nucleotides, the CDR3 is TGTGCCAGCACACCGGGACAGGGGTCCTACGAGCAGTACTTC. This translates into CASTPGQGSYEQYF.

The chain uses TRBV27 and TRBJ2-7, with 9 bases matching TRBD1. Germline CDR1 MNHEY, CDR2 SMNVEV (reference sequence). CDR3 length equals 14 residues. The trim removed 4 bases at V and 0 bases at J, leaving 1 base unmatched. The CDR3 reads CASSSGQGSYEQYF. As DNA, the CDR3 is TGTGCCAGCAGTTCGGGACAGGGCTCCTACGAGCAGTACTTC.